The 27 T cell receptor beta chains below come from one sample, sequenced in a study of cytomegalovirus exposure and HLA in healthy donors. The primer mix had 60 Vbeta and 13 Jbeta primers. Libraries were prepared by immunoSEQ multiplex PCR; TCRdb keeps only in-frame clonotypes and omits some of them. The sample holds some 150,000 clones, about 80% seen once. The specimen sequenced was PBMCs. These receptors came from a woman in her twenties or thirties in good health and CMV-seronegative.

This chain uses TRBV9 with TRBJ2-5, with TRBD1 as a possible D gene (5 bases). V lost 0 bases and J 2 bases, leaving 11 bases between the germline ends. CDR3 length equals 15 residues. CDR1 and CDR2 from the germline V gene are SGDLS and YYNGEE. The CDR3 coding sequence is TGTGCCAGCAGCGTAGCCTGGGGCAGGCAAGAGACCCAGTACTTC. Translation: CASSVAWGRQETQYF.

This clone was recorded a few times. V gene TRBV9 combines with J gene TRBJ1-2; 10 positions match TRBD1. V shed 0 bases, J shed 4 bases, and the junction held 3 bases outside the gene matches. CDR1 SGDLS and CDR2 YYNGEE come from the germline V gene. This CDR3 contains 15 residues. DNA for the CDR3: TGTGCCAGCAGCGTAGAAGGGACAGGGGCCTATGGCTACACCTTC. It codes for CASSVEGTGAYGYTF.

This chain uses TRBV27 with TRBJ1-5, with a tentative D call TRBD1 (5 bases). Germline CDR1 and CDR2: MNHEY and SMNVEV (reference sequence). This CDR3 is 15 amino acids long. V was trimmed by 3 bases and J by 3 bases, leaving 12 bases between them. The DNA for the CDR3 is TGTGCCAGCAGTTTGGGGCAGGGCCCCAATCAGCCCCAGCATTTT. Its translation: CASSLGQGPNQPQHF.

The rearrangement uses TRBV9 and TRBJ2-1; 11 nucleotides match TRBD2. Trimming removed 4 bases from V and 7 bases from J; junction bases left unmatched: 7. The CDR3 is made up of 15 amino acids. The germline V gene has CDR1 SGDLS and CDR2 YYNGEE. CDR3 sequence: CASSPSGGIGNEQFF. The DNA for the CDR3 is TGTGCCAGCAGCCCTAGCGGGGGGATCGGAAATGAGCAGTTCTTC.

The rearrangement links TRBV5-1 to TRBJ2-7, with 9 bases aligning to TRBD2. CDR1 SGHRS and CDR2 YFSETQ come from the germline V gene. Trimming at V came to 0 bases and at J to 5 bases, leaving 6 bases not matched to a gene. There are 15 residues in the CDR3. CDR3 amino acids: CASSLVAGGTHEQYF. DNA of the CDR3: TGCGCCAGCAGCTTGGTGGCGGGGGGGACACACGAGCAGTACTTC.

The chain has TRBV29-1 and TRBJ1-1; D ambiguous. The CDR3 runs to 12 residues. V was cut by 0 bases and J by 4 bases, with 6 bases left in between. Germline values: CDR1 SQVTM, CDR2 ANQGSEA. CDR3 nucleotides: TGCAGCGTTGAAGATCGGGGCACTGAAGCTTTCTTT. Its protein is CSVEDRGTEAFF.

V usage is TRBV6-6 and J usage is TRBJ2-7, with D perhaps TRBD1 (6 bases). This CDR3 comprises 15 residues. Per germline, CDR1 MNHNY and CDR2 SVGAGI (reference sequence). The V end was cut by 2 bases, the J end by 5 bases, with 16 bases between. CDR3: CASSYGGQGIHEQYF. In DNA, the CDR3 is TGTGCCAGCAGTTACGGTGGGCAGGGGATCCACGAGCAGTACTTC.

The chain couples TRBV7-6 to TRBJ1-1; D remains unclear. V gave up 4 bases and J gave up 6 bases, with 15 bases separating them. Germline V gene lookup returns CDR1 SGHVS and CDR2 FNYEAQ. The length of the CDR3 is 14 residues. The CDR3 DNA reads TGTGCCAGCAGCTCCCTATTAAGTGTAGCTGAAGCTTTCTTT. It codes for CASSSLLSVAEAFF.

This chain connects TRBV5-1 to TRBJ1-1; D remains ambiguous. The CDR3 sequence is 11 residues long. V gave up 7 bases and J gave up 10 bases, with 14 bases separating them. Germline CDR1 SGHRS, CDR2 YFSETQ. The CDR3 DNA is TGCGCCAGCCTCCCCAGGATCAGAGCTTTCTTT. This translates into CASLPRIRAFF.

The chain links TRBV6-1 to TRBJ1-4, with D tentatively TRBD1 (5 bases). The V and J ends lost 2 bases and 0 bases respectively, with 10 bases between them. The germline V gene encodes CDR1 MNHNS and CDR2 SASEGT. This CDR3 is 16 amino acids long. CDR3 in amino acids: CASSERGQATNEKLFF. In DNA, the CDR3 is TGTGCCAGCAGTGAAAGGGGTCAGGCAACTAATGAAAAACTGTTTTTT.

This chain uses TRBV5-8 with TRBJ2-4; 9 bases are a match to TRBD2. V lost 4 bases, J lost 0 bases, and 2 bases stayed unmatched. The CDR3 totals 15 residues. Looked up from germline, CDR1 is SGHTS and CDR2 is YDEGEE. CDR3 in amino acids: CASSGRGGAKNIQYF. In DNA form, the CDR3 reads TGTGCCAGCAGCGGGCGGGGGGGAGCCAAAAACATTCAGTACTTC.

J is TRBJ2-6 and V is TRBV6-1; D not resolved. Germline CDR1 and CDR2: MNHNS and SASEGT. Trimming removed 7 bases from V and 0 bases from J, with 10 bases in between. This CDR3 is built from 15 residues. CDR3 nucleotide sequence: TGTGCCAGCATTCCTTCTACCTCTGGGGCCAACGTCCTGACTTTC. Translated: CASIPSTSGANVLTF.

This chain uses TRBV5-6 with TRBJ1-4; D gene uncertain. Trimming took off 4 bases at V and 0 bases at J, with 10 bases between the two ends. Germline CDR1 and CDR2: SGHDT and YYEEEE. CDR3 length: 15 amino acids. CDR3 loop: CASSLDGSTNEKLFF. DNA of the CDR3: TGTGCCAGCAGCCTTGACGGGTCAACTAATGAAAAACTGTTTTTT.

The chain uses TRBV15 and TRBJ1-4; the D gene is possibly TRBD1 (6 bases). This CDR3 spans 16 amino acids. From germline, CDR1 is LNHNV and CDR2 YYDKDF (reference sequence). Trimming left V 1 base short and J 7 bases short, with 16 bases between. The CDR3 DNA is TGTGCCACCAGCAGAGCTCCGGGACAACGGTTTGAAAAACTGTTTTTT. Translated, it gives CATSRAPGQRFEKLFF.

This rearrangement joins TRBV5-1 to TRBJ2-1; 9 bases agree with TRBD2. V lost 8 bases to trimming and J lost 5 bases; unmatched junction nucleotides: 5. The CDR3 runs 13 residues. From germline, CDR1 is SGHRS and CDR2 YFSETQ. CDR3 sequence reads: CASAAGGHNEQFF. CDR3 in DNA: TGCGCCAGTGCCGCGGGGGGGCACAATGAGCAGTTCTTC.

The chain uses TRBV7-2 and TRBJ2-1; 11 nucleotides line up with TRBD2. This CDR3 contains 16 residues. Germline CDR1 reads SGHTA; CDR2 reads FQGNSA. Trimming cost V 1 base and J 7 bases; bases outside gene matches: 6. This CDR3 reads CASSLGPSGGTNEQFF. The CDR3 bases are TGTGCCAGCAGCTTAGGGCCTAGCGGGGGGACGAATGAGCAGTTCTTC. The variable domain in full, with the rest retrieved from reference TRBV7-2 and TRBJ2-1, is GAGVSQSPSNKVTEKGKDVELRCDPISGHTALYWYRQSLGQGLEFLIYFQGNSAPDKSGLPSDRFSAERTGGSVSTLTIQRTQQEDSAVYLCASSLGPSGGTNEQFFGPGTRLTVL.

This chain uses TRBV6-1 with TRBJ1-5; D is unclear. Germline CDR1 MNHNS, CDR2 SASEGT. Trimming shortened V by 2 bases and J by 7 bases, and 6 bases separated the two germline ends. The CDR3 has 12 residues. CDR3 amino acids: CASSERGQPQHF. CDR3 in DNA: TGTGCCAGCAGTGAACGTGGCCAGCCCCAGCATTTT.

The chain recombines TRBV5-6 with TRBJ1-2, with D perhaps TRBD1 (5 bases). Trimming cost V 3 bases and J 8 bases, with 14 bases left between them. The CDR3 runs to 13 residues. Germline V CDR1 and CDR2: SGHDT, YYEEEE. The CDR3 nucleotides are TGTGCCAGCAGCTGGGGGAGGGGCGACGGCTACACCTTC. It is translated as CASSWGRGDGYTF.

The gene calls are TRBV9 and TRBJ2-3, with 10 nucleotides matching TRBD1. J was trimmed by 4 bases and V by 4 bases; bases with no gene match: 9. The germline CDR1 and CDR2 sequences are SGDLS and YYNGEE. The CDR3 is 16 residues long. Written as DNA, the CDR3 is TGTGCCAGCAGCCCACGACAGGGGGCGCAAGCAGATACGCAGTATTTT. This gives the protein CASSPRQGAQADTQYF. Together with reference TRBV9 and TRBJ2-3, the CDR3 gives the full variable domain: DSGVTQTPKHLITATGQRVTLRCSPRSGDLSVYWYQQSLDQGLQFLIQYYNGEERAKGNILERFSAQQFPDLHSELNLSSLELGDSALYFCASSPRQGAQADTQYFGPGTRLTVL.

In DNA form, the CDR3 reads TGTGCCAGCAGTTCTCAAACACAGGGTAACTATGGCTACACCTTC. It is translated as CASSSQTQGNYGYTF. This chain links TRBV9 with TRBJ1-2; maybe TRBD1 (6 bases). V lost 5 bases and J lost 1, with 15 bases in between. Germline loops: CDR1 SGDLS, CDR2 YYNGEE. There are 15 residues in the CDR3.

The chain couples TRBV5-1 to TRBJ1-2; the match to TRBD1 covers 9 bases. This CDR3 contains 13 residues. Trimming removed 3 bases from V and 8 bases from J; junction bases left unmatched: 5. The germline CDR1 and CDR2 sequences are SGHRS and YFSETQ. CDR3: CASSYGTGYGYTF. The CDR3, as DNA: TGCGCCAGCAGCTACGGGACAGGGTACGGCTACACCTTC. Full variable domain (missing parts from reference TRBV5-1 and TRBJ1-2): KAGVTQTPRYLIKTRGQQVTLSCSPISGHRSVSWYQQTPGQGLQFLFEYFSETQRNKGNFPGRFSGRQFSNSRSEMNVSTLELGDSALYLCASSYGTGYGYTFGSGTRLTVV.

In DNA form, the CDR3 reads TGTGCCTGGAGGGGCCAGGGGATACCTGAAGCTTTCTTT. Protein product: CAWRGQGIPEAFF. This rearrangement joins TRBV30 to TRBJ1-1, with a weak D call TRBD1 (6 bases). V dropped 3 bases and J dropped 6 bases, with 14 bases sitting between them. The germline V gene encodes CDR1 GTSNPN and CDR2 SVGIG (reference sequence). This CDR3 spans 13 amino acids. Variable domain in full (rest from reference TRBV30 and TRBJ1-1): SQTIHQWPATLVQPVGSPLSLECTVEGTSNPNLYWYRQAAGRGLQLLFYSVGIGQISSEVPQNLSASRPQDRQFILSSKKLLLSDSGFYLCAWRGQGIPEAFFGQGTRLTVV.

The CDR3 DNA sequence: TGTGCCAGCAGCAGCGCCCACTCCGTTGGGAACACTGAAGCTTTCTTT. This sequence encodes CASSSAHSVGNTEAFF. The gene calls are TRBV9 and TRBJ1-1; no clear D gene. The CDR3 length is 16 residues. The germline V gene has CDR1 SGDLS and CDR2 YYNGEE. V lost 4 bases and J lost 1, with 17 bases in between.

The chain is built from TRBV9 and TRBJ2-2; possibly TRBD2 for D (5 bases). The CDR3 spans 15 residues. CDR1 SGDLS and CDR2 YYNGEE come from the germline V gene. Trimming cost V 1 base and J 2 bases, with 9 bases left between them. This CDR3 reads CASSVRGPNTGELFF. The CDR3 bases are TGTGCCAGCAGCGTACGGGGTCCTAACACCGGGGAGCTGTTTTTT.

The chain combines TRBV10-3 with TRBJ2-7; tentatively, D is TRBD1 (6 bases). The CDR3 runs 14 residues. Germline CDR1 is ENHRY and CDR2 is SYGVKD. Between the trimmed V and J ends, which lost 0 bases and 0 bases, there was a span of 6 bases. The DNA of the CDR3 is TGTGCCATCAGTGAGTCGGACAGCTCCTACGAGCAGTACTTC. Protein product: CAISESDSSYEQYF.

The chain links TRBV7-2 to TRBJ1-2; 8 bases fit TRBD1. CDR3 length: 15 amino acids. With 1 base clipped from V and 5 bases from J, the junction kept 6 bases outside the gene matches. Germline CDR1 reads SGHTA; CDR2 reads FQGNSA. The CDR3 DNA reads as TGTGCCAGCAGCTTAGGTGGACAGGGCGGTTATGGCTACACCTTC. Amino acids: CASSLGGQGGYGYTF.

V and J are TRBV7-2 and TRBJ1-1; D call uncertain. CDR3 size: 14 residues. The V and J ends lost 0 bases and 4 bases respectively, with 9 bases between them. Germline V gene data show CDR1 as SGHTA and CDR2 as FQGNSA. The CDR3 region is CASSLANLGTEAFF. DNA of the CDR3: TGTGCCAGCAGCTTAGCGAACCTAGGCACTGAAGCTTTCTTT.